One sample yielded the 30 T cell receptor beta chains listed below, sequenced in a study of T-cell memory formation after mild COVID-19. From the 5' RACE reads, TCRdb called clonotypes with MiXCR, one entry per CDR3 protein. The sample yields about 400,000 distinct CDR3 sequences, less than 25% seen once. Sequenced sample: PBMCs or a T cell subset sorted from them (not recorded which). These receptors came from an adult woman who had mild COVID-19 (a few samples of this study predate the infection). Cell type and time point are not known.

The genes are TRBV4-3 and TRBJ1-3; D gene ambiguous. Per the germline V gene, CDR1 is LGHNA and CDR2 is YSLEER. The CDR3 is 15 residues long. Deletions cut 4 bases from V and 2 bases from J, with 12 bases between. CDR3 DNA: TGCGCCAGCAGCCCCGGGGTTGTCGCTGGAAACACCATATATTTT. Protein sequence: CASSPGVVAGNTIYF.

This rearrangement joins TRBV12-3 or TRBV12-4 to TRBJ2-1, with 7 bases identical to TRBD2. This CDR3 has 15 amino acids. With V trimmed by 4 bases and J by 7 bases, 10 bases remained unmatched. Written as DNA, the CDR3 is TGTGCCAGCAGTTACCGGAATAGCGGGTTGAATGAGCAGTTCTTC. Its translation: CASSYRNSGLNEQFF.

CDR3 sequence reads: CASSLMGDNEQFF. CDR3 nucleotide sequence: TGTGCCAGCAGCTTGATGGGGGACAATGAGCAGTTCTTC. This chain links TRBV5-4 with TRBJ2-1; D is tentatively TRBD1 or TRBD2 (5 bases each). The V end lost 1 base, the J end lost 5 bases, and 7 bases lay between the germline ends. Germline V CDR1 and CDR2: SGHNT, YYREEE (reference sequence). This CDR3 spans 13 amino acids.

This rearrangement joins TRBV20-1 to TRBJ1-1; 7 bases agree with TRBD1. The CDR3 runs 14 residues. V lost 6 bases to trimming and J lost 3 bases; unmatched junction nucleotides: 10. Germline V gives CDR1 DFQATT, CDR2 SNEGSKA (reference sequence). The CDR3 nucleotides are TGCAGTGCACCCAGGACAGGAACGGACACTGAAGCTTTCTTT. Encoded protein: CSAPRTGTDTEAFF.

The chain links TRBV7-6 to TRBJ2-1; weak D call: TRBD1 (6 bases). The CDR3 is 21 amino acids. Looked up from germline, CDR1 is SGHVS and CDR2 is FNYEAQ. Trimming cost V 1 base and J 3 bases, with 28 bases left between them. For the CDR3, the DNA is TGTGCCAGCAGCTTAGGAGGGGGATCCCCCGAAGTGGGTACGGACTACAATGAGCAGTTCTTC. Translation: CASSLGGGSPEVGTDYNEQFF.

The chain employs TRBV20-1 and TRBJ2-7; 8 nucleotides line up with TRBD2. Germline V CDR1 and CDR2: DFQATT, SNEGSKA (reference sequence). The CDR3 consists of 13 residues. Trimming at V came to 5 bases and at J to 3 bases, leaving 6 bases not matched to a gene. The CDR3 sequence: CSAPRAGDYEQYF. The CDR3 DNA follows: TGCAGTGCTCCCCGAGCGGGAGACTACGAGCAGTACTTC.

This clonotype has just one count. The chain links TRBV6-6 to TRBJ1-1, with D possibly matching TRBD1 (6 bases). CDR3 length: 11 residues. Germline V gene data show CDR1 as MNHNY and CDR2 as SVGAGI (reference sequence). Trimming took 8 bases from V and 7 from J, leaving 11 bases between them. Here the CDR3 DNA reads TGTGCCAGCGGACAGAGTGGTGAAGCTTTCTTT. Translated, it gives CASGQSGEAFF.

The chain couples TRBV5-1 to TRBJ2-2, with D possibly TRBD1 on 5 matching bases. The V end was cut by 0 bases, the J end by 6 bases, with 12 bases between. The CDR3 is 15 amino acids. Germline V lookup: CDR1 SGHRS, CDR2 YFSETQ. The CDR3 DNA follows: TGCGCCAGCAGCTTGGACGCAGGGTCTTCCGGGGAGCTGTTTTTT. It translates to CASSLDAGSSGELFF.

This clonotype was detected only once. The chain carries TRBV12-3 or TRBV12-4 and TRBJ2-6, with no clear D. The CDR3 contains 14 residues. Trimming removed 10 bases from V and 1 base from J, with 11 bases in between. CDR3 bases: TGTGCCATCACCGACCCGTCTGGGGCCAACGTCCTGACTTTC. Encoded protein: CAITDPSGANVLTF.

In this sample, this clonotype turned up a few times. The genes are TRBV9 and TRBJ2-1; the match to TRBD2 covers 11 bases. Germline trimming cut 3 bases from V and 8 bases from J; bases unmatched to any gene: 4. The CDR3 covers 14 residues. In germline, CDR1 is SGDLS, CDR2 YYNGEE. CDR3 in amino acids: CASSASGGMDEQFF. The CDR3 bases are TGTGCCAGCAGCGCTAGCGGGGGGATGGATGAGCAGTTCTTC.

This chain joins TRBV7-2 and TRBJ2-1; 8 bases match TRBD2. CDR1 is SGHTA, CDR2 FQGNSA, per germline. V trimming: 5 bases; J trimming: 2 bases; junction bases outside the gene matches: 2. This CDR3 comprises 14 residues. CDR3 sequence reads: CASSRTSPYNEQFF. In DNA, the CDR3 is TGTGCCAGCAGCCGGACTAGCCCCTACAATGAGCAGTTCTTC.

In its sample, this clonotype was seen a few times. CDR3 coding DNA: TGTGCCACCAGCAGAGATCGACGACAGGGGATTAACACTGAAGCTTTCTTT. Amino acids: CATSRDRRQGINTEAFF. The V call is TRBV15, the J call TRBJ1-1; the match to TRBD1 covers 8 bases. Germline V gene sequence: CDR1 LNHNV, CDR2 YYDKDF (reference sequence). The CDR3 is made up of 17 amino acids. Trimming cost V 0 bases and J 2 bases; bases outside gene matches: 8.

This clonotype was observed a handful of times. The rearrangement links TRBV7-3 to TRBJ2-7; 10 bases line up with TRBD1. Trimming took 5 bases from V and 6 from J; bases not matched to a gene: 13. Germline loops: CDR1 SGHTA, CDR2 FQGTGA. This CDR3 has 16 amino acids. DNA of the CDR3: TGTGCCAGCAGCCCGACAGGGGGCCGGTCCCTTCGCGAGCAGTACTTC. Protein product: CASSPTGGRSLREQYF.

CDR3 in amino acids: CASSFPTGLNTEAFF. The DNA of the CDR3 is TGTGCCAGCAGCTTTCCGACAGGGTTGAACACTGAAGCTTTCTTT. The chain carries TRBV11-2 and TRBJ1-1, with 7 bases fitting TRBD1. The CDR3 is 15 residues long. Germline CDR1 and CDR2: SGHAT and FQNNGV. Trimming took 3 bases from V and 0 from J; bases not matched to a gene: 4.

J is TRBJ1-4 and V is TRBV6-5; D is unresolved. This CDR3 has 11 residues. The V and J ends lost 8 bases and 8 bases respectively, with 9 bases between them. CDR1 and CDR2 from the germline V gene are MNHEY and SVGAGI. DNA of the CDR3: TGTGCCAGCTTCTACGGAGAAAAACTGTTTTTT. Its protein is CASFYGEKLFF.

This clonotype appeared many times. An end of the junction differs from the germline gene, which may be a read error. The rearrangement uses TRBV5-1 and TRBJ2-5; D remains unclear. Germline values: CDR1 SGHRS, CDR2 YFSETQ. The CDR3 consists of 12 residues. The DNA of the CDR3 is TGTGCCAGCAGTTTAGCCCAAGAGACCCAGTACTTC. Translation gives CASSLAQETQYF.

The sample holds many counts of this clonotype. V usage is TRBV7-9 and J usage is TRBJ2-5; D not resolved. Germline V CDR1 and CDR2: SEHNR, FQNEAQ (reference sequence). The CDR3 has 12 amino acids. V lost 1 base and J 5 bases, leaving 5 bases between the germline ends. The CDR3 bases are TGTGCCAGCAGCTTAGTCACGGAGACCCAGTACTTC. Translating gives CASSLVTETQYF.

The chain combines TRBV7-9 with TRBJ2-1, with 7 bases aligning to TRBD2. Germline V gene data show CDR1 as SEHNR and CDR2 as FQNEAQ (reference sequence). The V and J ends lost 5 bases and 7 bases, in that order; junction bases with no gene match: 17. CDR3 size: 17 residues. CDR3 DNA sequence: TGTGCCAGCAGCCCACCCCACCGGGATCCCGGGAGGAATGAGCAGTTCTTC. Translation gives CASSPPHRDPGRNEQFF.

This clonotype came up a few times. The chain carries TRBV2 and TRBJ2-5, with 14 bases matching TRBD2. CDR3 length: 17 amino acids. Germline lookup yields CDR1 SNHLY and CDR2 FYNNEI. J lost 1 base, V lost 8 bases, and 9 bases had no gene match. The CDR3 protein is CASRWTSGGLRQETQYF. CDR3 sequence (DNA): TGTGCCAGCCGATGGACTAGCGGGGGGCTCCGCCAAGAGACCCAGTACTTC.

The chain recombines TRBV5-5 with TRBJ1-6, with 8 nucleotides matching TRBD1. The CDR3 totals 16 residues. Unmatched junction bases numbered 8, after V lost 0 bases and J lost 9 bases. The germline gives CDR1 SGHKS, CDR2 YYEKEE (reference sequence). CDR3 nucleotide sequence: TGTGCCAGCAGCTTGGAGCCGACAGGGGCGAGTTCACCCCTCCACTTT. Protein: CASSLEPTGASSPLHF.

The genes are TRBV2 and TRBJ1-1; D is uncertain. CDR1 is SNHLY and CDR2 is FYNNEI in the germline V gene. The V end was cut by 3 bases, the J end by 8 bases, with 10 bases between. There are 12 residues in the CDR3. The CDR3 loop is CASSEVAVEAFF. DNA of the CDR3: TGTGCCAGCAGTGAGGTGGCCGTCGAAGCTTTCTTT.

This clonotype was found a few times. The chain carries TRBV19 and TRBJ1-1; D not certain. CDR3 length: 12 residues. The germline gives CDR1 LNHDA, CDR2 SQIVND (reference sequence). Trimming left V 6 bases short and J 0 bases short, with 5 bases between. CDR3 bases: TGTGCCAGTAGGGACCTGAACACTGAAGCTTTCTTT. Amino acids: CASRDLNTEAFF.

The sample holds one count of this clonotype. This chain joins TRBV6-1 and TRBJ2-7; tentatively, D is TRBD2 (5 bases). The length of the CDR3 is 12 residues. Germline V CDR1 and CDR2: MNHNS, SASEGT. Deletions cut 5 bases from V and 6 bases from J, with 11 bases between. Here the CDR3 reads CASSIYAGEQYF. CDR3 in DNA: TGTGCCAGCAGTATATATGCGGGCGAGCAGTACTTC.

The chain has TRBV6-6 and TRBJ1-1, with 9 bases matching TRBD1. V was clipped by 6 bases and J by 0 bases; unmatched bases: 5. The CDR3 length is 15 residues. Germline CDR1 and CDR2: MNHNY and SVGAGI (reference sequence). This chain's CDR3 is CASRSQGAVNTEAFF. The DNA of the CDR3 is TGTGCCAGCAGGTCACAGGGGGCGGTGAACACTGAAGCTTTCTTT.

V gene TRBV9 combines with J gene TRBJ1-2, with D unresolved. V lost 3 bases to trimming and J lost 8 bases, with 8 bases between them. Germline CDR1 SGDLS, CDR2 YYNGEE. The CDR3 is made up of 11 amino acids. The CDR3 DNA reads TGTGCCAGCAGCGGAGACTTGGGCTACACCTTC. This sequence encodes CASSGDLGYTF.

This clonotype has just one count. J is TRBJ1-5 and V is TRBV6-5; weak D call: TRBD1 (5 bases). Germline-derived CDR1 and CDR2 are MNHEY and SVGAGI. This CDR3 is built from 14 residues. V gave up 6 bases and J gave up 5 bases, with 14 bases separating them. The CDR3 sequence: CASRRQSLDQPQHF. CDR3 sequence (DNA): TGTGCCAGCAGAAGACAGAGTCTTGATCAGCCCCAGCATTTT.

This clonotype was seen a handful of times. This chain joins TRBV2 and TRBJ2-3; D is unclear. The CDR3 has 17 residues. Trimming removed 8 bases from V and 2 bases from J, with 23 bases in between. Germline V gene lookup returns CDR1 SNHLY and CDR2 FYNNEI. DNA for the CDR3: TGTGCCAGCGGCCAGTCTTTCCCGCTGTTCGACACAGATACGCAGTATTTT. Translation: CASGQSFPLFDTDTQYF.

The chain combines TRBV20-1 with TRBJ1-2, with 9 bases matching TRBD1. The CDR3 runs 13 residues. V lost 5 bases, J lost 5 bases, and 6 bases stayed unmatched. In germline, CDR1 is DFQATT, CDR2 SNEGSKA (reference sequence). The CDR3 DNA reads TGCAGTGCTTCCGGGACAGGGTCGTATGGCTACACCTTC. It is translated as CSASGTGSYGYTF.

This clonotype was found a few times. The CDR3 protein is CASSSTTYNEQFF. The CDR3 DNA reads TGTGCCAGCAGCTCGACAACGTACAATGAGCAGTTCTTC. The rearrangement joins TRBV7-8 to TRBJ2-1; unclear D gene. The V gene's germline CDR1 is SGHVS and CDR2 FQNEAQ. There are 13 residues in the CDR3. Trimming removed 4 bases from V and 4 bases from J, with 8 bases in between.

The genes are TRBV11-2 and TRBJ2-7, with 8 bases identical to TRBD1. CDR1 and CDR2 from the germline V gene are SGHAT and FQNNGV. V dropped 1 base and J dropped 2; count of bases not matched to a gene: 7. The CDR3 contains 16 residues. CDR3 protein: CASSLALTGVPYEQYF. The CDR3, as DNA: TGTGCCAGCAGCTTAGCGCTGACAGGGGTGCCCTACGAGCAGTACTTC.